These 16 T cell receptor beta chains originate from one sample sequenced in a study of graft-versus-host responses after intestinal transplantation. Assay: immunoSEQ multiplex PCR; the TCRdb copy retains only in-frame clones and omits some. The profile shows over 15,000 clones, just under 95% of them singletons. Source: PBMCs, taken 23 days after intestinal transplant. These receptors all come from a human patient who received an intestinal transplant, so some T cells may come from the graft donor.

This rearrangement joins TRBV14 to TRBJ2-1; D possibly uses TRBD1 or TRBD2 (5 bases each). Germline V lookup: CDR1 SGHDN, CDR2 FVKESK. The CDR3 spans 17 residues. Trimming removed 0 bases at V and 9 bases at J, with 21 bases between. CDR3 coding DNA: TGTGCCAGCAGCCAAGAGGGTTGGGCAGGGTACGGGACTGAGCAGTTCTTC. Its translation: CASSQEGWAGYGTEQFF.

The V and J genes are TRBV5-8 and TRBJ1-5; D possibly corresponds to TRBD1 (6 bases). Trimming shortened V by 4 bases and J by 0 bases, and 17 bases separated the two germline ends. Germline CDR1 SGHTS, CDR2 YDEGEE. CDR3 length: 17 amino acids. The CDR3 region has the DNA TGTGCCAGCAGCCACACCCCGGGACATTCTAGCAATCAGCCCCAGCATTTT. This sequence encodes CASSHTPGHSSNQPQHF. The whole variable domain, filled in from reference TRBV5-8 and TRBJ1-5, reads EAGVTQSPTHLIKTRGQQATLRCSPISGHTSVYWYQQALGLGLQFLLWYDEGEERNRGNFPPRFSGRQFPNYSSELNVNALELEDSALYLCASSHTPGHSSNQPQHFGDGTRLSIL.

The chain couples TRBV30 to TRBJ2-1, with 9 positions matching TRBD2. CDR3 length: 14 amino acids. Germline V gene sequence: CDR1 GTSNPN, CDR2 SVGIG (reference sequence). V was clipped by 0 bases and J by 8 bases; unmatched bases: 5. The CDR3 here is CAWSVSGSRHEQFF. The CDR3 bases are TGTGCCTGGAGTGTTAGCGGGAGTAGACATGAGCAGTTCTTC.

The rearrangement uses TRBV30 and TRBJ2-1; D perhaps matches TRBD2 (7 bases). There are 17 residues in the CDR3. Looked up from germline, CDR1 is GTSNPN and CDR2 is SVGIG (reference sequence). V gave up 2 bases and J gave up 8 bases, with 25 bases separating them. CDR3 region: CAWSPLDRSKGGDEQFF. As DNA, the CDR3 is TGTGCCTGGAGTCCTCTCGACAGGAGCAAGGGAGGGGATGAGCAGTTCTTC.

The J gene is TRBJ1-1, the V gene TRBV6-5; TRBD1 agrees at 7 bases. The V and J ends lost 5 bases and 3 bases, in that order; junction bases with no gene match: 9. Germline values: CDR1 MNHEY, CDR2 SVGAGI. The CDR3 has 15 residues. The CDR3 sequence: CASSPSYTGDTEAFF. The DNA of the CDR3 is TGTGCCAGCAGTCCGTCGTATACAGGGGACACTGAAGCTTTCTTT.

The gene calls are TRBV27 and TRBJ2-1, with a tentative D call TRBD1 (6 bases). CDR1 and CDR2 (germline): MNHEY, SMNVEV (reference sequence). V was trimmed by 4 bases and J by 0 bases, leaving 10 bases between them. The CDR3 length is 15 residues. The CDR3 loop is CASSSRQVSYNEQFF. DNA for the CDR3: TGTGCCAGCAGTTCAAGACAGGTCTCCTACAATGAGCAGTTCTTC.

The chain is built from TRBV14 and TRBJ2-1; D call uncertain. V was trimmed by 4 bases and J by 6 bases, leaving 4 bases between them. The CDR3 is 11 amino acids. The germline V gene has CDR1 SGHDN and CDR2 FVKESK. CDR3 bases: TGTGCCAGCAGCCGGGGCAATGAGCAGTTCTTC. Its translation: CASSRGNEQFF.

This chain links TRBV28 with TRBJ2-3, with D perhaps TRBD1 (6 bases). The CDR3 runs 17 residues. V lost 2 bases and J lost 2, with 17 bases in between. The V gene's germline CDR1 is MDHEN and CDR2 SYDVKM. The CDR3 nucleotides are TGTGCCAGCAGTTTAGGCCCACCAGGGGCGCCCACAGATACGCAGTATTTT. Translation gives CASSLGPPGAPTDTQYF.

J is TRBJ1-1 and V is TRBV6-1; possible D gene TRBD1, 5 bases. Trimming cost V 10 bases and J 1 base, with 10 bases left between them. The germline gives CDR1 MNHNS, CDR2 SASEGT. This CDR3 region has 12 residues. CDR3 protein: CAIRDGNTEAFF. The CDR3 DNA is TGTGCCATCCGGGACGGGAACACTGAAGCTTTCTTT.

This rearrangement joins TRBV4-1 to TRBJ2-1; D may be TRBD1 or TRBD2 (5 bases each). This CDR3 contains 14 residues. Trimming cost V 3 bases and J 4 bases, with 10 bases left between them. Looked up from germline, CDR1 is MGHRA and CDR2 is YSYEKL. The CDR3 sequence is CASSHPGPYNEQFF. The CDR3 nucleotides read TGCGCCAGCAGCCACCCGGGACCATACAATGAGCAGTTCTTC.

The chain employs TRBV6-5 and TRBJ2-1; 9 bases are a match to TRBD1. The V and J ends lost 10 bases and 4 bases, in that order; junction bases with no gene match: 5. The CDR3 covers 13 residues. The germline V gene has CDR1 MNHEY and CDR2 SVGAGI. The CDR3 region is CATMDRGYNEQFF. DNA of the CDR3: TGTGCCACCATGGACAGGGGATACAATGAGCAGTTCTTC.

The chain has TRBV6-5 and TRBJ2-7, with TRBD1 matching over 9 bases. The V and J ends lost 0 bases and 3 bases, in that order; junction bases with no gene match: 3. Germline V gives CDR1 MNHEY, CDR2 SVGAGI. The CDR3 spans 15 residues. The CDR3 loop is CASSYSGTGIYEQYF. The CDR3 nucleotides read TGTGCCAGCAGTTACTCCGGGACAGGGATCTACGAGCAGTACTTC.

This chain joins TRBV11-2 and TRBJ2-3; the D is unclear. The CDR3 loop spans 13 amino acids. Trimming took 7 bases from V and 5 from J, leaving 13 bases between them. Germline V gene lookup returns CDR1 SGHAT and CDR2 FQNNGV. The CDR3 nucleotides read TGTGCCAGCACCTCAGTTTTGGGAGATACGCAGTATTTT. Translating gives CASTSVLGDTQYF.

This chain uses TRBV15 with TRBJ2-5; 11 nucleotides agree with TRBD2. There are 16 residues in the CDR3. After removal of 3 bases from V and 6 bases from J, the junction contained 9 bases not matched to a gene. Germline V gives CDR1 LNHNV, CDR2 YYDKDF (reference sequence). CDR3 amino acids: CATSSALAGAAKTQYF. CDR3 coding DNA: TGTGCCACCAGCAGTGCACTAGCGGGAGCAGCAAAGACCCAGTACTTC. The variable domain in full, completed from reference TRBV15 and TRBJ2-5, reads DAMVIQNPRYQVTQFGKPVTLSCSQTLNHNVMYWYQQKSSQAPKLLFHYYDKDFNNEADTPDNFQSRRPNTSFCFLDIRSPGLGDTAMYLCATSSALAGAAKTQYFGPGTRLLVL.

The chain links TRBV9 to TRBJ1-1, with D possibly TRBD1 on 5 matching bases. CDR1 is SGDLS and CDR2 is YYNGEE in the germline V gene. With 3 bases removed from V and 6 bases from J, the gap between germline ends came to 12 bases. The CDR3 has 13 residues. The CDR3, as DNA: TGTGCCAGCAGCGGTAGTTGGGGGTCTGAAGCTTTCTTT. Translating gives CASSGSWGSEAFF.

The rearrangement links TRBV2 to TRBJ2-1, with 8 nucleotides matching TRBD1. V lost 9 bases, J lost 2 bases, and 9 bases stayed unmatched. This CDR3 is 15 amino acids long. The germline V gene encodes CDR1 SNHLY and CDR2 FYNNEI. CDR3 DNA: TGTGCCAGTAAATCCGGGACAGGACCCTACAATGAGCAGTTCTTC. Translated: CASKSGTGPYNEQFF.